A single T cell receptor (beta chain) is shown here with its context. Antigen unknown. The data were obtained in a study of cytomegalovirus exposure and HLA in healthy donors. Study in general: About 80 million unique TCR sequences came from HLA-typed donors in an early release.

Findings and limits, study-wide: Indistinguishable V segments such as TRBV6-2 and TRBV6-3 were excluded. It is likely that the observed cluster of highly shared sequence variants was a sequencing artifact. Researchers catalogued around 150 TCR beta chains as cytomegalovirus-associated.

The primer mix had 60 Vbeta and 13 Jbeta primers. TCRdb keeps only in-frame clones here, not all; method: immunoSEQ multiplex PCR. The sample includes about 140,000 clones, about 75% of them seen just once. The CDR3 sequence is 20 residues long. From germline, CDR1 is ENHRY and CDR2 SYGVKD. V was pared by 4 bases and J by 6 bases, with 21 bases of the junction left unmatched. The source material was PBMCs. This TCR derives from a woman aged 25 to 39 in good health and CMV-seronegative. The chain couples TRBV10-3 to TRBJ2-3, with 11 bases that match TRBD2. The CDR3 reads CAISGPSSGGTKTSPDTQYF. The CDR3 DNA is TGTGCCATCAGTGGGCCCTCTAGCGGGGGGACCAAAACCAGCCCGGATACGCAGTATTTT.